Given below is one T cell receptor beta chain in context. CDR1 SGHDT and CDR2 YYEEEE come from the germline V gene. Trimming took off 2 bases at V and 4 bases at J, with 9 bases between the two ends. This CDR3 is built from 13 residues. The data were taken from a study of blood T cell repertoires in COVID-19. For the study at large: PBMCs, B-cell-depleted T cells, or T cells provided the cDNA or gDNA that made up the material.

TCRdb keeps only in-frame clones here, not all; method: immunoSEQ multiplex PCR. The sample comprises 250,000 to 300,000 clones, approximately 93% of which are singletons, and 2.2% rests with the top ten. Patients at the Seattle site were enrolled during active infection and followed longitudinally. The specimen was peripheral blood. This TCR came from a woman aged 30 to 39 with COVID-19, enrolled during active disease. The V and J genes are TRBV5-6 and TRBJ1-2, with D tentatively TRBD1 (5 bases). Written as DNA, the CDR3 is TGTGCCAGCAGCTTACAGGTGGCCTATGGCTACACCTTC. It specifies CASSLQVAYGYTF.